A single sample gave rise to the 27 T cell receptor beta chains below, sequenced in a study of Ad26.COV2.S vaccination and SARS-CoV-2 variants. Measured with immunoSEQ multiplex PCR; TCRdb has only the in-frame clones, and not every one. This sample has about 470,000 clones; about 92% occur once, and the top ten carry less than 5.5%. As to treatment: approximately 18 received Ad26.COV2.S at low or high dose, single or two shots; several received placebo; per-sample allocation not given. Sampling was done on day 63 after the first vaccine or placebo injection. Material: peripheral blood, obtained in a trial of Ad26.COV2.S vaccine versus placebo. The receptors originated from a person aged 18-65 years who received the Ad26.COV2.S COVID-19 vaccine or a placebo.

The V gene is TRBV29-1, the J gene TRBJ1-2; D gene uncertain. This CDR3 spans 12 amino acids. Germline values: CDR1 SQVTM, CDR2 ANQGSEA. As DNA, the CDR3 is TGCAGTGGCTGGGCCTCTAACTATGGCTACACCTTC. Its translation: CSGWASNYGYTF.

This chain uses TRBV21-1 with TRBJ1-5; the D call in the table, TRBD1, was not verified against the DNA. TRBV21-1 is assigned pseudogene status. The CDR3 has 19 residues. In DNA form, the CDR3 reads TGTGCCAGCAGCAACCGGGACAGGGCGATGAAAGATAGCAATCAGCCCCAGCATTTT. It is translated as CASSNRDRAMKDSNQPQHF.

This sequence joins TRBV7-2 and TRBJ2-1; 9 nucleotides match TRBD2. V dropped 1 base and J dropped 0; count of bases not matched to a gene: 10. The CDR3 consists of 19 residues. The germline CDR1 and CDR2 sequences are SGHTA and FQGNSA. The CDR3 loop reads CASSLDPRAGGASYNEQFF. CDR3 coding DNA: TGTGCCAGCAGCTTAGATCCGCGGGCGGGAGGGGCCTCCTACAATGAGCAGTTCTTC. The full variable domain, rest sourced from reference TRBV7-2 and TRBJ2-1, is GAGVSQSPSNKVTEKGKDVELRCDPISGHTALYWYRQSLGQGLEFLIYFQGNSAPDKSGLPSDRFSAERTGGSVSTLTIQRTQQEDSAVYLCASSLDPRAGGASYNEQFFGPGTRLTVL.

The chain uses TRBV20-1 and TRBJ2-3, with 10 bases lining up with TRBD2. Trimming cost V 3 bases and J 4 bases; bases outside gene matches: 16. This CDR3 region has 18 residues. In germline, CDR1 is DFQATT, CDR2 SNEGSKA (reference sequence). The CDR3 here is CSASEWLAGVVIADTQYF. The CDR3 DNA follows: TGCAGTGCTAGTGAGTGGCTAGCGGGAGTAGTTATAGCAGATACGCAGTATTTT.

J is TRBJ2-1 and V is TRBV27; 7 bases line up with TRBD2. Unmatched junction bases numbered 4, after V lost 0 bases and J lost 8 bases. Germline assignment: CDR1 MNHEY and CDR2 SMNVEV (reference sequence). The CDR3 spans 14 residues. The CDR3 bases are TGTGCCAGCAGTTTATCAATCAGCGGGGATGAGCAGTTCTTC. Amino acid sequence: CASSLSISGDEQFF.

The chain couples TRBV24-1 to TRBJ2-1; a weak D match, TRBD2 (5 bases). This CDR3 comprises 16 residues. Trimming stripped 4 bases from V and 4 bases from J, with 16 bases between. Germline assignment: CDR1 KGHDR and CDR2 SFDVKD. CDR3 coding DNA: TGTGCCACCAGTGACCCGACGGGGAAATCTTACAATGAGCAGTTCTTC. It specifies CATSDPTGKSYNEQFF.

This chain uses TRBV6-5 with TRBJ1-1; unclear D gene. Trimming took 2 bases from V and 3 from J, leaving 7 bases between them. The CDR3 extends over 13 amino acids. CDR1 and CDR2 (germline): MNHEY, SVGAGI. CDR3 region: CASSYSSDTEAFF. In nucleotides, the CDR3 is TGTGCCAGCAGTTACAGTTCAGACACTGAAGCTTTCTTT.

The chain has TRBV2 and TRBJ2-5; D may be TRBD1 (7 bases). The germline V and J ends were trimmed by 5 bases and 1 base, with 14 bases remaining between them. The CDR3 length is 15 residues. CDR1 SNHLY and CDR2 FYNNEI come from the germline V gene. CDR3 DNA: TGTGCCAGCAGTCACAGGGGAGGACCCCAAGAGACCCAGTACTTC. Its protein product is CASSHRGGPQETQYF.

This clone was counted once. The chain links TRBV7-9 to TRBJ2-7, with 7 bases lining up with TRBD2. CDR3 length equals 14 residues. The germline V gene has CDR1 SEHNR and CDR2 FQNEAQ (reference sequence). J lost 4 bases, V lost 5 bases, and 8 bases had no gene match. The CDR3 loop is CASSPRLAEYEQYF. The CDR3 DNA sequence: TGTGCCAGCAGCCCCCGCCTAGCGGAGTACGAGCAGTACTTC.

The rearrangement links TRBV11-3 to TRBJ2-7; D might be TRBD1 (5 bases). V was pared by 5 bases and J by 6 bases, with 14 bases between. Germline V gene data show CDR1 as SGHNT and CDR2 as YENEEA. The CDR3 is made up of 13 amino acids. The CDR3 protein is CASSPTVGAEQYF. The DNA for the CDR3 is TGTGCCAGCAGCCCCACCGTTGGGGCCGAGCAGTACTTC.

The V gene is TRBV5-1, the J gene TRBJ2-3; TRBD2 matches 9 bases. CDR3 length: 16 amino acids. V trimming: 4 bases; J trimming: 6 bases; junction bases outside the gene matches: 12. Germline CDR1 SGHRS, CDR2 YFSETQ. The CDR3 is CASSPNSGRSEDTQYF. CDR3 coding DNA: TGCGCCAGCAGCCCAAATAGCGGGAGAAGCGAGGATACGCAGTATTTT. Complete variable domain (other parts from reference TRBV5-1 and TRBJ2-3): KAGVTQTPRYLIKTRGQQVTLSCSPISGHRSVSWYQQTPGQGLQFLFEYFSETQRNKGNFPGRFSGRQFSNSRSEMNVSTLELGDSALYLCASSPNSGRSEDTQYFGPGTRLTVL.

The sample holds one count of this clone. The chain joins TRBV5-1 to TRBJ1-1, with TRBD1 matching over 7 bases. The germline CDR1 and CDR2 sequences are SGHRS and YFSETQ. The trim removed 5 bases at V and 2 bases at J, leaving 6 bases unmatched. The CDR3 totals 14 residues. CDR3 sequence reads: CASSIDRVNTEAFF. The CDR3 bases are TGCGCCAGCAGTATTGACAGGGTCAACACTGAAGCTTTCTTT.

This clone appeared once. The CDR3 DNA reads as TGTGCCAGCAGTTTTAGTGTCCCGCAGTTCTTC. It encodes CASSFSVPQFF. V usage is TRBV6-5 and J usage is TRBJ2-1; D unclear. V shed 4 bases and J shed 12 bases, with 10 bases lying between them. The CDR3 runs to 11 residues. Per germline, CDR1 MNHEY and CDR2 SVGAGI.

The chain joins TRBV3-1 (or the pseudogene TRBV3-2) to TRBJ1-5; no firm D call. The CDR3 covers 14 residues. Germline lookup yields CDR1 LGHDT and CDR2 YNNKEL (reference sequence). Trimming left V 4 bases short and J 4 bases short, with 11 bases between. CDR3 loop: CASSRKPWNQPQHF. CDR3 DNA sequence: TGTGCCAGCAGCCGGAAACCGTGGAATCAGCCCCAGCATTTT.

This chain uses TRBV6-5 with TRBJ2-5; TRBD1 is a possible D gene (5 bases). The CDR3 has 14 residues. Germline CDR1 is MNHEY and CDR2 is SVGAGI. V was clipped by 7 bases and J by 4 bases, with 16 bases between them. CDR3 residues: CASKLGQARETQYF. CDR3 coding DNA: TGTGCCAGCAAGCTAGGACAAGCACGAGAGACCCAGTACTTC.

This chain connects TRBV10-3 to TRBJ2-2; TRBD1 is a possible D gene (7 bases). The CDR3 consists of 18 residues. Trimming left V 6 bases short and J 0 bases short, with 20 bases between. Germline CDR1 and CDR2: ENHRY and SYGVKD. CDR3 nucleotide sequence: TGTGCCATCAGCCCAGGGGGGTCGACTCGATCGAACACCGGGGAGCTGTTTTTT. Translated, it gives CAISPGGSTRSNTGELFF.

The gene calls are TRBV10-3 and TRBJ1-1; no reliable D call. The V end was cut by 3 bases, the J end by 6 bases, with 8 bases between. Germline CDR1 and CDR2: ENHRY and SYGVKD. The CDR3 runs 12 residues. CDR3 sequence: CAISDGSPEAFF. The DNA of the CDR3 is TGTGCCATCAGTGACGGAAGCCCTGAAGCTTTCTTT.

This clone has a handful of counts. The chain combines TRBV7-9 with TRBJ2-2; D perhaps matches TRBD1 (6 bases). Between the trimmed V and J ends, which lost 8 bases and 5 bases, there was a span of 21 bases. Germline V gene sequence: CDR1 SEHNR, CDR2 FQNEAQ (reference sequence). The CDR3 spans 16 residues. The CDR3 coding sequence is TGTGCCAGCGGCCAACAGGGCCGTGGTGGAACCGGGGAGCTGTTTTTT. Protein: CASGQQGRGGTGELFF.

This chain links TRBV27 with TRBJ2-7, with 10 nucleotides matching TRBD2. The CDR3 has 15 amino acids. V was pared by 5 bases and J by 3 bases, with 7 bases of the junction left unmatched. Germline loops: CDR1 MNHEY, CDR2 SMNVEV (reference sequence). The CDR3 bases are TGTGCCAGCAGTCCGGGACTAGCGAGACTCTACGAGCAGTACTTC. Translation: CASSPGLARLYEQYF.

This chain links TRBV18 with TRBJ2-7; D ambiguous. V lost 3 bases and J 0 bases, leaving 6 bases between the germline ends. The CDR3 contains 13 residues. CDR1 is KGHSH and CDR2 is LQKENI in the germline V gene. The CDR3: CASSPGYSYEQYF. The CDR3 DNA reads TGTGCCAGCTCACCTGGTTACTCCTACGAGCAGTACTTC.

The V and J genes are TRBV4-1 and TRBJ2-1; 7 bases are a match to TRBD1. CDR1 is MGHRA and CDR2 is YSYEKL in the germline V gene. The CDR3 is 14 residues long. The junction had 7 bases not matched to a gene; V was cut back by 4 bases and J by 7 bases. CDR3 in amino acids: CASSPRPTGNEQFF. The CDR3 DNA sequence: TGCGCCAGCAGCCCCCGACCGACAGGGAATGAGCAGTTCTTC.

The gene calls are TRBV5-4 and TRBJ2-1, with 9 bases matching TRBD2. The CDR3 covers 15 residues. Trimming removed 1 base from V and 7 bases from J; junction bases left unmatched: 6. Germline V lookup: CDR1 SGHNT, CDR2 YYREEE (reference sequence). Here the CDR3 DNA reads TGTGCCAGCAGCTTGCAGCGGGAGGATAAGAATGAGCAGTTCTTC. Amino acids: CASSLQREDKNEQFF.

This clone was seen a handful of times. V usage is TRBV2 and J usage is TRBJ1-1; TRBD1 is a possible D gene (5 bases). CDR1 is SNHLY, CDR2 FYNNEI, per germline. V was pared by 5 bases and J by 0 bases, with 10 bases between. CDR3 length: 14 residues. Here the CDR3 reads CASSLDILNTEAFF. The CDR3, as DNA: TGTGCCAGCAGTTTGGACATTCTGAACACTGAAGCTTTCTTT.

The V gene is TRBV5-1, the J gene TRBJ2-3; TRBD2 agrees at 7 bases. Trimming removed 6 bases from V and 3 bases from J; junction bases left unmatched: 7. Germline CDR1 reads SGHRS; CDR2 reads YFSETQ. The CDR3 consists of 14 residues. DNA for the CDR3: TGCGCCAGCAATTCGGACGGGGGGACAGATACGCAGTATTTT. Residues: CASNSDGGTDTQYF.

This chain connects TRBV5-6 to TRBJ2-1; 7 positions match TRBD2. This CDR3 region has 17 residues. Trimming took 4 bases from V and 2 from J; bases not matched to a gene: 12. Germline CDR1 is SGHDT and CDR2 is YYEEEE. The CDR3 DNA is TGTGCCAGCAGCCACCCCGGGGGGACCCTAACCTACAATGAGCAGTTCTTC. The encoded protein is CASSHPGGTLTYNEQFF.

J is TRBJ2-7 and V is TRBV6-1; 8 nucleotides line up with TRBD2. The V segment lost 3 bases and the J segment 2 bases; nucleotides outside the gene matches: 6. This CDR3 has 15 amino acids. The germline V gene has CDR1 MNHNS and CDR2 SASEGT. CDR3 sequence (DNA): TGTGCCAGCAGTGAGGCTAGCGGGTTAACCTACGAGCAGTACTTC. Translation gives CASSEASGLTYEQYF.

The rearrangement joins TRBV27 to TRBJ2-2, with 15 positions matching TRBD2. The V gene end was trimmed by 7 bases and the J gene end by 0 bases; junction bases not matched to a gene: 9. The V gene's germline CDR1 is MNHEY and CDR2 SMNVEV (reference sequence). The CDR3 is made up of 19 amino acids. This CDR3 is CASNWVGLAGGSNTGELFF. The CDR3 DNA follows: TGTGCCAGCAACTGGGTGGGACTAGCGGGAGGCTCGAACACCGGGGAGCTGTTTTTT.